This entry concerns a single T cell receptor beta chain. Its antigen remains unidentified. The same CDR3 can be traced to other DNA sequences in this sample. The trim removed 5 bases at V and 6 bases at J, leaving 6 bases unmatched. The germline gives CDR1 MNHEY, CDR2 SMNVEV (reference sequence). The CDR3 totals 15 residues. Repertoires were generated with immunoSEQ multiplex PCR, while TCRdb's copy carries only in-frame clones and drops some. The sample lists 1.6 million or so clones; 95% to 97% were seen once. Partitioning of CD4+ cells yielded a CD45RA+ naive subset and a CD45RA-negative memory subset. This sample is part of a study of shared clonotypes between healthy human individuals. The study, taken as a whole, reports: A handful of donors held about 5% of naive CD4 clonotypes in common. Relative to their counterparts shared across all four donors, non-shared clonotypes exhibited diminished generation probabilities. In general, naive subsets displayed greater estimated richness than memory subsets did.

This receptor was taken from a man aged 25-45 years in good health. Sequencing was carried out using naive CD4+ T cells sorted from blood. Subset given: CD45RA+ positively selected. The gene calls are TRBV27 and TRBJ2-1; 11 bases fit TRBD2. The CDR3 sequence is CASSPGTSGGNEQFF. The CDR3 region has the DNA TGTGCCAGCAGTCCCGGGACTAGCGGAGGCAATGAGCAGTTCTTC.